This record covers a single TCR beta chain. What it recognizes is unknown. This sample is drawn from a study of T cell responses to AZD1222 COVID-19 vaccine. Looking at the study overall: Pooling of second doses given at about 4 or about 12 weeks was done. The study, taken as a whole, reports: Researchers report vaccine-associated CD4 TCRs spanning spike, with dominance at 160-218 and 743-854. The study reported that nearly half of spike-specific TCRs target unmutated variant regions. Sampled repertoires all dated from after the peak T cell response.

The protocol was immunoSEQ multiplex PCR, while the TCRdb copy is restricted to in-frame clones and leaves out a portion. The data hold some 140,000 clones, with 92% observed a single time. There are 18 residues in the CDR3. The chain combines TRBV12-1 with TRBJ1-4. TRBV12-1 is classified as a pseudogene. This sequence was found in an adult in good health. The sequencing here drew on peripheral blood, taken on day 0 of AZD1222 vaccination. This CDR3 is CASSSILLTAVANEKLFF. In DNA form, the CDR3 reads TGTGCCAGCAGCTCCATCCTTCTGACGGCGGTGGCTAATGAAAAACTGTTTTTT.